Below are 26 T cell receptor beta chains sequenced from a single sample in a study of T-cell memory formation after mild COVID-19. MiXCR, applied by TCRdb to the 5' RACE reads, yields one record per CDR3 protein. The sample holds roughly 150,000 distinct CDR3 sequences, under 30% seen once. Sequenced sample: PBMCs or a T cell subset sorted from them (not recorded which). The receptors were sampled from an adult woman who had mild COVID-19 (a few samples of this study predate the infection). Cell type and time point are not known.

The table lists this clonotype with a few counts. This sequence joins TRBV21-1 and TRBJ1-5. TRBV21-1 is a pseudogene. CDR3 length: 13 amino acids. Here the CDR3 DNA reads TGTGCCAGCAGAGGCAGAGAGAATCAGCCCCAGCATTTT. It is translated as CASRGRENQPQHF.

The chain joins TRBV5-1 to TRBJ2-3, with D possibly being TRBD1 (5 bases). This CDR3 spans 15 amino acids. The V gene lost 0 bases and the J gene lost 5 bases, with 13 bases spanning the gap. The germline CDR1 and CDR2 sequences are SGHRS and YFSETQ. This chain's CDR3 is CASSLAPRAEDTQYF. As DNA, the CDR3 is TGCGCCAGCAGCTTGGCGCCCAGGGCTGAAGATACGCAGTATTTT.

This clonotype was counted a few times. The V call is TRBV20-1, the J call TRBJ2-2; D not certain. Germline CDR1 DFQATT, CDR2 SNEGSKA (reference sequence). The ends were cut back, 2 bases at V and 4 bases at J, with 11 bases in the middle. The CDR3 runs 14 residues. CDR3 loop: CSARNLGFTGELFF. In DNA form, the CDR3 reads TGCAGTGCTAGAAACCTGGGCTTCACCGGGGAGCTGTTTTTT.

This chain joins TRBV15 and TRBJ2-3; maybe TRBD1 (5 bases). The CDR3 runs 14 residues. Trimming pared 6 bases from V and 4 bases from J, leaving 14 bases between. The germline V gene has CDR1 LNHNV and CDR2 YYDKDF (reference sequence). The CDR3 sequence: CATSGPGNADTQYF. In nucleotides, the CDR3 is TGTGCCACCAGTGGTCCAGGGAATGCAGATACGCAGTATTTT.

This clonotype came up a few times. The rearrangement links TRBV4-3 to TRBJ2-7, with D unresolved. The germline gives CDR1 LGHNA, CDR2 YSLEER. The CDR3 sequence is 14 residues long. Trimming took off 0 bases at V and 2 bases at J, with 8 bases between the two ends. The CDR3 nucleotides are TGCGCCAGCAGCCAAGAAGTTGCCACCTACGAGCAGTACTTC. It encodes CASSQEVATYEQYF.

This clonotype occurred a few times. This chain joins TRBV20-1 and TRBJ2-5; TRBD2 might be the D (6 bases). V was cut by 6 bases and J by 3 bases, with 14 bases left in between. CDR1 is DFQATT and CDR2 is SNEGSKA in the germline V gene (reference sequence). This CDR3 region has 13 residues. Written as DNA, the CDR3 is TGCAGTGCCTGTGAGGGACTTGAAGAGACCCAGTACTTC. This translates into CSACEGLEETQYF.

The rearrangement joins TRBV7-9 to TRBJ1-1; D is unclear. The CDR3 length is 14 residues. V was cut by 5 bases and J by 4 bases, with 14 bases left in between. Germline assignment: CDR1 SEHNR and CDR2 FQNEAQ (reference sequence). CDR3 DNA sequence: TGTGCCAGCAGCGCCCAGGATTTAGGCACTGAAGCTTTCTTT. The encoded protein is CASSAQDLGTEAFF.

This rearrangement joins TRBV12-3 or TRBV12-4 to TRBJ1-2; D is perhaps TRBD1 (5 bases). CDR3 length equals 14 residues. V dropped 6 bases and J dropped 2 bases, with 13 bases sitting between them. The CDR3 nucleotides are TGTGCCAGCAGCAACAGGTCTTTAAACTATGGCTACACCTTC. Translated, it gives CASSNRSLNYGYTF.

The V call is TRBV20-1, the J call TRBJ2-3; 11 bases are a match to TRBD2. The germline V gene encodes CDR1 DFQATT and CDR2 SNEGSKA (reference sequence). The CDR3 loop spans 15 amino acids. CDR3 amino acids: CPDRDSGRAGGTQYF. CDR3 DNA: TGCCCTGACAGGGATAGCGGGAGGGCCGGAGGTACGCAGTATTTT.

V and J are TRBV4-1 and TRBJ2-1; D unresolved. The CDR3 runs 16 residues. Trimming removed 3 bases at V and 2 bases at J, with 14 bases between. CDR1 is MGHRA, CDR2 YSYEKL, per germline. For the CDR3, the DNA is TGCGCCAGCAGCCACCGCGCGCTAGGAACCTACAATGAGCAGTTCTTC. Protein product: CASSHRALGTYNEQFF.

This clonotype came up many times. The J gene is TRBJ2-1, the V gene TRBV11-2; D gene uncertain. Germline-derived CDR1 and CDR2 are SGHAT and FQNNGV. Trimming cost V 5 bases and J 3 bases, with 5 bases left between them. The CDR3 loop spans 12 amino acids. CDR3 sequence (DNA): TGTGCCAGCAGCCCGGACTACAATGAGCAGTTCTTC. Protein: CASSPDYNEQFF.

This clonotype was seen repeatedly, ten times or more. The chain uses TRBV7-2 and TRBJ2-1; unclear D gene. Germline V CDR1 and CDR2: SGHTA, FQGNSA. V dropped 5 bases and J dropped 0 bases, with 14 bases sitting between them. This CDR3 comprises 16 residues. The CDR3 DNA reads TGTGCCAGCAGCCTATACTTGTCGAGCTCCTACAATGAGCAGTTCTTC. Translation gives CASSLYLSSSYNEQFF.

The J gene is TRBJ1-6, the V gene TRBV11-2, with D possibly being TRBD1 (5 bases). V dropped 4 bases and J dropped 3 bases, with 19 bases sitting between them. The CDR3 has 18 residues. Germline V lookup: CDR1 SGHAT, CDR2 FQNNGV. CDR3 in DNA: TGTGCCAGCAGCTGGGCCGGAGGGGTTGGCGGCTATAATTCACCCCTCCACTTT. Protein product: CASSWAGGVGGYNSPLHF.

This chain joins TRBV20-1 and TRBJ2-7; D not certain. Germline values: CDR1 DFQATT, CDR2 SNEGSKA (reference sequence). The CDR3 totals 12 residues. Trimming cost V 6 bases and J 1 base, with 10 bases left between them. The CDR3 loop is CSAGTASYEQYF. The CDR3 nucleotides are TGCAGTGCCGGCACAGCTTCCTACGAGCAGTACTTC.

J is TRBJ1-1 and V is TRBV13, with a weak D call TRBD1 (5 bases). CDR3 length: 13 amino acids. Germline CDR1 is PRHDT and CDR2 is FYEKMQ (reference sequence). Between the trimmed V and J ends, which lost 7 bases and 4 bases, there was a span of 13 bases. CDR3 DNA sequence: TGTGCCAGCAAGGTCGGGGCTTCCACTGAAGCTTTCTTT. Residues: CASKVGASTEAFF.

This clonotype showed up just a few times. The genes are TRBV3-1 and TRBJ2-1; D is ambiguous. This CDR3 is 15 amino acids long. CDR1 LGHDT and CDR2 YNNKEL come from the germline V gene (reference sequence). V lost 2 bases, J lost 10 bases, and 18 bases lay in between. In nucleotides, the CDR3 is TGTGCCAGCAGCCAAAAACTGGGGTCTGGGATGGAGCAGTTCTTC. Translating gives CASSQKLGSGMEQFF.

This clonotype has only a few counts. The CDR3 reads CASSAGTANYGYTF. The CDR3 nucleotides read TGCGCCAGCAGCGCCGGGACCGCAAACTATGGCTACACCTTC. The chain employs TRBV4-3 and TRBJ1-2; tentative D call: TRBD1 (5 bases). Germline V gene data show CDR1 as LGHNA and CDR2 as YSLEER. Trimming removed 5 bases from V and 2 bases from J, with 12 bases in between. CDR3 length equals 14 residues.

CDR3 sequence reads: CASILRDLAVDTQYF. In DNA, the CDR3 is TGTGCCAGCATCCTCCGGGATCTAGCGGTAGATACGCAGTATTTT. This chain joins TRBV6-5 and TRBJ2-3, with TRBD2 matching 7 bases. The CDR3 totals 15 residues. V dropped 7 bases and J dropped 5; count of bases not matched to a gene: 12. Germline loops: CDR1 MNHEY, CDR2 SVGAGI.

This clonotype appeared a few times. The chain recombines TRBV10-3 with TRBJ2-7; 7 bases are shared with TRBD2. Trimming cost V 3 bases and J 2 bases; bases outside gene matches: 10. The CDR3 consists of 16 residues. The germline CDR1 and CDR2 sequences are ENHRY and SYGVKD. CDR3 region: CAISDPGRETTYEQYF. The DNA for the CDR3 is TGTGCCATCAGTGATCCAGGGCGGGAGACCACCTACGAGCAGTACTTC.

The chain combines TRBV5-6 with TRBJ2-2; TRBD2 matches 12 bases. J was trimmed by 6 bases and V by 4 bases; bases with no gene match: 13. Germline CDR1 and CDR2: SGHDT and YYEEEE. The CDR3 spans 18 residues. CDR3 protein: CASSVSSGRAFMPGELFF. The CDR3 nucleotides read TGTGCCAGCAGCGTGTCTAGCGGGAGGGCCTTCATGCCCGGGGAGCTGTTTTTT.

This clonotype showed up just a few times. The V gene is TRBV6-2 or TRBV6-3, the J gene TRBJ2-5; TRBD1 aligns across 7 bases. V shed 0 bases, J shed 5 bases, and the junction held 18 bases outside the gene matches. There are 19 residues in the CDR3. Germline loops: CDR1 MNHEY, CDR2 SVGEGT. CDR3 in amino acids: CASSYSTGTDIPTGETQYF. The CDR3 DNA sequence: TGTGCCAGCAGTTACTCGACCGGGACAGACATACCTACGGGCGAGACCCAGTACTTC.

There are a few counts of this clonotype. The chain uses TRBV29-1 and TRBJ2-7; 7 bases agree with TRBD1. Per germline, CDR1 SQVTM and CDR2 ANQGSEA. The CDR3 runs to 14 residues. J lost 2 bases, V lost 1 base, and 5 bases had no gene match. CDR3 residues: CSVEGDSSTYEQYF. Here the CDR3 DNA reads TGCAGCGTTGAAGGGGACAGCTCTACCTACGAGCAGTACTTC.

This chain links TRBV23-1 with TRBJ2-5, with D possibly being TRBD1 (5 bases). TRBV23-1 falls under the ORF class, with uncertain function. The V end lost 0 bases, the J end lost 2 bases, and 7 bases lay between the germline ends. The CDR3 extends over 14 amino acids. In DNA, the CDR3 is TGCGCCAGCAGTCAATCTTACAGGCAAGAGACCCAGTACTTC. Translating gives CASSQSYRQETQYF.

CDR3 DNA: TGTGCCAGCAGCTTAAATGAGAACCATCTGGGGACTGAAGCTTTCTTT. Encoded protein: CASSLNENHLGTEAFF. J is TRBJ1-1 and V is TRBV11-1, with no clear D. This CDR3 has 16 amino acids. Germline CDR1 is SGHAT and CDR2 is FQDESV (reference sequence). Deletions cut 2 bases from V and 5 bases from J, with 18 bases between. The complete variable domain, with remaining parts taken from reference TRBV11-1 and TRBJ1-1, reads EAEVAQSPRYKITEKSQAVAFWCDPISGHATLYWYRQILGQGPELLVQFQDESVVDDSQLPKDRFSAERLKGVDSTLKIQPAELGDSAMYLCASSLNENHLGTEAFFGQGTRLTVV.

This rearrangement joins TRBV7-9 to TRBJ2-5; D not certain. The CDR3 totals 15 residues. Germline CDR1 SEHNR, CDR2 FQNEAQ (reference sequence). The V gene lost 4 bases and the J gene lost 2 bases, with 14 bases spanning the gap. The CDR3 coding sequence is TGTGCCAGCAGCTCTATTTCCGAGGAGCAAGAGACCCAGTACTTC. Its protein is CASSSISEEQETQYF.

The chain is built from TRBV7-6 and TRBJ2-3, with TRBD1 as a possible D gene (5 bases). The V end lost 0 bases, the J end lost 1 base, and 17 bases lay between the germline ends. CDR3 size: 18 residues. From germline, CDR1 is SGHVS and CDR2 FNYEAQ. The CDR3 DNA reads TGTGCCAGCAGCTTAGCGGCCCAGGGCACTGGGGGCACAGATACGCAGTATTTT. This gives the protein CASSLAAQGTGGTDTQYF. Looking up the rest from reference TRBV7-6 and TRBJ2-3 gives the full variable domain: GAGVSQSPRYKVTKRGQDVALRCDPISGHVSLYWYRQALGQGPEFLTYFNYEAQQDKSGLPNDRFSAERPEGSISTLTIQRTEQRDSAMYRCASSLAAQGTGGTDTQYFGPGTRLTVL.